The entry that follows covers one T cell receptor beta chain sequence. What it recognizes is unknown. This entry is derived from a study of blood T cells in healthy people across ages. Study-wide points: Relative to aged donors, long-lived donors carried more naive CD4+ cells and displayed higher diversity.

This CDR3 spans 14 amino acids. V dropped 1 base and J dropped 7 bases, with 14 bases sitting between them. CDR1 is SGHTA and CDR2 is FQGNSA in the germline V gene. A sample-barcoded 5' primer and a J-beta primer mix were used in a second PCR of about 7 to 12 cycles. Tagging of each cDNA molecule was performed by a template-switch adaptor with 12 random nucleotides. Every sample gave at least 2.5 million paired-end reads containing CDR3. TCRdb re-analysed the 5' RACE reads in MiXCR, keeping a single row per CDR3 protein. The repertoire holds 600,000 to 800,000 distinct CDR3 sequences, with about 51% as singletons.

The source of this sequence is an elderly woman in good health. This sequence joins TRBV7-2 and TRBJ2-7, with D perhaps matching TRBD2 (6 bases). Sequencing was performed on blood. The CDR3 region has the DNA TGTGCCAGCAGCTTAGAAGGAGGGCCGATTGAGCAGTACTTC. It is translated as CASSLEGGPIEQYF.